These T cell receptor beta chains were read from a single sample in a study of cytomegalovirus exposure and HLA in healthy donors. Some clones are missing from TCRdb's copy, which holds only in-frame ones; the method was immunoSEQ multiplex PCR. This table holds fewer than 250,000 clones, about 80% found once. Material: PBMCs. These receptors were obtained from a male donor in good health and CMV-seronegative. CDR3s include the opening cysteine and the closing phenylalanine or tryptophan. The D gene is left open where the match is weak. Clone size is given for some rows only: seen once, a few or many times, or a class if the clone is expanded.

TRBV30	TRBD1	TRBJ1-5	NA	TGTGCCTGGAGTCAGGGGGAGAATCAGCCCCAGCATTTT	CAWSQGENQPQHF
TRBV27	TRBD1	TRBJ2-7	NA	TGTGCCAGCAGTCCCATCGGACAGGGGATTCCAAATGTGTACGAGCAGTACTTC	CASSPIGQGIPNVYEQYF
TRBV7-3	NA	TRBJ1-6	few	TGTGCCAGCAGCTTAGTGGGGGCTGGGGATTCACCCCTCCACTTT	CASSLVGAGDSPLHF
TRBV25-1	NA	TRBJ2-3	few	TGTGCCAGCAGTGGGAGACTGATCACAGATACGCAGTATTTT	CASSGRLITDTQYF
TRBV19	TRBD1	TRBJ1-5	NA	TGTGCCAGTAGCTCGTCCGGGACAGGCCACCGCAATCAGCCCCAGCATTTT	CASSSSGTGHRNQPQHF
TRBV28	TRBD2	TRBJ2-2	NA	TGTGCCAGCAATATCAGCGGGGGTGACGGGGAGCTGTTTTTT	CASNISGGDGELFF
TRBV6-5	TRBD2	TRBJ2-3	medium-sized	TGTGCCAGCAGTTACCAAGCGGGGGGTGCAGATACGCAGTATTTT	CASSYQAGGADTQYF
TRBV28	TRBD2	TRBJ2-7	NA	TGTGCCAGCAGTTTAACCACTAGCGGCACCTACGAGCAGTACTTC	CASSLTTSGTYEQYF
TRBV9	NA	TRBJ1-1	NA	TGTGCCAGCAGCGTCCCCGAGGTGGGTTTGACGAACACTGAAGCTTTCTTT	CASSVPEVGLTNTEAFF
TRBV7-3	TRBD1	TRBJ2-5	few	TGTGCCAGCTTCGCGACGGCAGGGGGCCAAGAGACCCAGTACTTC	CASFATAGGQETQYF
TRBV28	TRBD2	TRBJ2-7	NA	TGTGCCAGCAGTCCAACTAGCGGGGGCTACGAGCAGTACTTC	CASSPTSGGYEQYF
TRBV7-9	TRBD2	TRBJ2-7	NA	TGTGCCAGCAGCGTAACTTCTAGCGGGGGCCCTCGAGAGCAGTACTTC	CASSVTSSGGPREQYF
TRBV7-2	TRBD1	TRBJ1-4	few	TGTGCCAGCAGCTCCCCGGGACAGGGGAATGAAAAACTGTTTTTT	CASSSPGQGNEKLFF
TRBV14	TRBD1	TRBJ1-2	NA	TGTGCCAGCAGCCACAACTCTAGACAGGGGACCATCTATGGCTACACCTTC	CASSHNSRQGTIYGYTF
TRBV7-2	TRBD1	TRBJ2-7	NA	TGTGCCAGCAGCTTAACCCGGACAGGGGGCATTTTCTACGAGCAGTACTTC	CASSLTRTGGIFYEQYF
TRBV11-3	TRBD2	TRBJ2-3	once	TGTGCCAGCAGCAACGGACTAGCGGGCACAGATACGCAGTATTTT	CASSNGLAGTDTQYF
TRBV30	NA	TRBJ2-7	few	TGTGCCTGGAGTTTTGGTGATTACGAGCAGTACTTC	CAWSFGDYEQYF
TRBV13	TRBD1	TRBJ2-7	once	TGTGCCAGCAGCACTGGCGCGGGACAGGGAGATTACGAGCAGTACTTC	CASSTGAGQGDYEQYF
TRBV7-9	NA	TRBJ1-5	NA	TGTTCCAGCAGCTTGCAGGGGCAGCCCCAGCATTTT	CSSSLQGQPQHF
TRBV7-2	NA	TRBJ1-2	NA	TGTGCCAGCAGCTTCACAACAGGCTCCTATGGCTACACCTTC	CASSFTTGSYGYTF
TRBV7-9	TRBD1	TRBJ2-7	NA	TGTGCCAGCAGCTCCCCCCAGGTAGGGACAGGGGGCTTAAACGAGCAGTACTTC	CASSSPQVGTGGLNEQYF
TRBV4-1	NA	TRBJ1-2	NA	TGCGCCAGCAGCCAAGTAGTAGGGGGTGGCTACACCTTC	CASSQVVGGGYTF
TRBV4-1	TRBD1	TRBJ2-3	NA	TGCGCCAGCAGCCGATGGACAGGGGGTGGGTCGTTTTCAGATACGCAGTATTTT	CASSRWTGGGSFSDTQYF
TRBV5-6	NA	TRBJ2-5	NA	TGTGCCAGCAGCTTGGGGCAGGGGATGGAGACCCAGTACTTC	CASSLGQGMETQYF
TRBV9	TRBD2	TRBJ2-3	NA	TGTGCCAGCAGCACTTTAGCGGGGGGGTTCACAGATACGCAGTATTTT	CASSTLAGGFTDTQYF
TRBV5-4	TRBD1	TRBJ2-7	NA	TGTGCCAGCAGCCGGACAGGGATCGCCTACGAGCAGTACTTC	CASSRTGIAYEQYF
TRBV15	NA	TRBJ1-1	NA	TGTGCCACCAGCACCCCCCCGGTTCACACTGAAGCTTTCTTT	CATSTPPVHTEAFF
TRBV5-1	TRBD1	TRBJ2-7	NA	TGCGCCAGCAGGCGCTCCGGGACAGGGAAGGCGCGTTCCTACGAGCAGTACTTC	CASRRSGTGKARSYEQYF
TRBV13	TRBD2	TRBJ2-7	NA	TGTGCCAGCAGCTTAGTGCGGACTAGCGGGGGGCTCTACGAGCAGTACTTC	CASSLVRTSGGLYEQYF
TRBV6-5	TRBD1	TRBJ2-7	few	TGTGCCAGCAGTTTTATAACCGGGACAGGGAACCACGAGCAGTACTTC	CASSFITGTGNHEQYF
TRBV5-4	NA	TRBJ1-2	NA	TGTGCCAGCAGCTTGGAAAATTGGGGCAAGGGCTATGGCTACACCTTC	CASSLENWGKGYGYTF
TRBV28	NA	TRBJ1-5	NA	TGTGCCAGCAGCCTAGACGGTAGCAATCAGCCCCAGCATTTT	CASSLDGSNQPQHF
TRBV14	TRBD1	TRBJ1-2	NA	TGTGCCAGCAGCCCCTTCCCATTCGACAGGGAAGGGGGCTACACCTTC	CASSPFPFDREGGYTF
TRBV27	NA	TRBJ2-1	NA	TGTGCCAGCAGCCGAAAAATGAGCTCCTACAATGAGCAGTTCTTC	CASSRKMSSYNEQFF
TRBV6-1	TRBD1	TRBJ2-2	NA	TGTGCCAGCAGTGCCCCCCGCGGACAGGGGGCGACCGGGGAGCTGTTTTTT	CASSAPRGQGATGELFF
TRBV5-1	NA	TRBJ1-3	once	TGCGCCAGCAGCTTGGAGCGGGTCGCACGGGGGTCTGGAAACACCATATATTTT	CASSLERVARGSGNTIYF
TRBV7-9	TRBD1	TRBJ1-3	NA	TGTGCCAGCAGCTTCACAGGGGGGATGACTGGAAACACCATATATTTT	CASSFTGGMTGNTIYF
TRBV27	NA	TRBJ2-1	NA	TGTGCCAGCAGTGTCCGCAATGAGCAGTTCTTC	CASSVRNEQFF
TRBV7-3	NA	TRBJ1-6	once	TGTGCCAGCAGCTTAACCGCCAGCTATAATTCACCCCTCCACTTT	CASSLTASYNSPLHF
TRBV6-5	NA	TRBJ2-7	NA	TGTGCCAGCAGTTTCTCCTTGGCTAGTGGAATGTACGAGCAGTACTTC	CASSFSLASGMYEQYF
TRBV4-3	NA	TRBJ2-7	NA	TGCGCCAGCAGCCAAGATGGCAGGGGAGGGTACGAGCAGTACTTC	CASSQDGRGGYEQYF